These T cell receptor beta chains were read from a single sample in a study of cytomegalovirus exposure and HLA in healthy donors. Profiled with immunoSEQ multiplex PCR; TCRdb holds only in-frame clones, not every one. Here the sample spans roughly 180,000 clones, more than 70% being singletons. The source material was PBMCs. Receptors originate from a male donor in good health and CMV-seronegative. CDR3s include the opening cysteine and the closing phenylalanine or tryptophan. A D gene is named only where the DNA matches it firmly. Clone size is stated in some rows and not others, as once, few, many or a class when expanded.

D gene: -; clone size: -; J gene: TRBJ2-1; V gene: TRBV28; CDR3 DNA: TGTGCCAGCAGTTCCCCTCTAGTGACTGGAGATGAGCAGTTCTTC; CDR3 protein: CASSSPLVTGDEQFF
D gene: TRBD1; clone size: -; J gene: TRBJ1-4; V gene: TRBV27; CDR3 DNA: TGTGCCAGCCGCCACCAGGGGGCTCCTAATGAAAAACTGTTTTTT; CDR3 protein: CASRHQGAPNEKLFF
D gene: TRBD1; clone size: -; J gene: TRBJ1-5; V gene: TRBV7-8; CDR3 DNA: TGTGCCAGCAGCGGAGGACAGGAAGTATTCGGTCAGCCCCAGCATTTT; CDR3 protein: CASSGGQEVFGQPQHF
D gene: -; clone size: -; J gene: TRBJ2-7; V gene: TRBV7-9; CDR3 DNA: TGTTCCAGCAGCTTTGGGGCGTCCTACGAGCAGTACTTC; CDR3 protein: CSSSFGASYEQYF
D gene: TRBD1; clone size: -; J gene: TRBJ2-7; V gene: TRBV5-1; CDR3 DNA: TGCGCCAGCATGCAAGACGGGACAGGGACCTACGAGCAGTACTTC; CDR3 protein: CASMQDGTGTYEQYF
D gene: TRBD2; clone size: -; J gene: TRBJ2-1; V gene: TRBV7-9; CDR3 DNA: TGTGCCAGCAGCCCCCTCGGGGGGAATGAGCAGTTCTTC; CDR3 protein: CASSPLGGNEQFF
D gene: -; clone size: many; J gene: TRBJ2-6; V gene: TRBV4-3; CDR3 DNA: TGCGCCAGCAGCCAAGATAGTCCATCTGGGGCCAACGTCCTGACTTTC; CDR3 protein: CASSQDSPSGANVLTF
D gene: -; clone size: -; J gene: TRBJ2-7; V gene: TRBV4-2; CDR3 DNA: TGTGCCAGCAGCCAACTGAGAGGGGGCGAGCAGTACTTC; CDR3 protein: CASSQLRGGEQYF
D gene: -; clone size: -; J gene: TRBJ2-3; V gene: TRBV9; CDR3 DNA: TGTGCCAGCAGCCTGCGGGACGGGACAGATACGCAGTATTTT; CDR3 protein: CASSLRDGTDTQYF
D gene: -; clone size: -; J gene: TRBJ2-7; V gene: TRBV6-1; CDR3 DNA: TGTGCCAGCAGAGACAGGACCTACGAGCAGTACTTC; CDR3 protein: CASRDRTYEQYF
D gene: -; clone size: few; J gene: TRBJ1-2; V gene: TRBV10-3; CDR3 DNA: TGTGCCATCAGGCCCCCGGGACACGAAAACTATGGCTACACCTTC; CDR3 protein: CAIRPPGHENYGYTF
D gene: -; clone size: once; J gene: TRBJ2-7; V gene: TRBV6-5; CDR3 DNA: TGTGCCAGCAGCTCTTTGGCCGAGGCCTACGAGCAGTACTTC; CDR3 protein: CASSSLAEAYEQYF
D gene: TRBD1; clone size: -; J gene: TRBJ1-1; V gene: TRBV7-8; CDR3 DNA: TGTGCCAGCAGCTCGACAGGGGGTGCGTCAGTCCGGACTGAAGCTTTCTTT; CDR3 protein: CASSSTGGASVRTEAFF
D gene: TRBD2; clone size: -; J gene: TRBJ2-7; V gene: TRBV7-2; CDR3 DNA: TGTGCCAGCAGCTTAGCCCGACTAGCGGGGAACTACGAGCAGTACTTC; CDR3 protein: CASSLARLAGNYEQYF
D gene: -; clone size: -; J gene: TRBJ2-7; V gene: TRBV5-1; CDR3 DNA: TGCGCCAGCAGCTTGAATACAGGGTCTCTACTGGGGGAGCAGTACTTC; CDR3 protein: CASSLNTGSLLGEQYF
D gene: -; clone size: once; J gene: TRBJ2-7; V gene: TRBV15; CDR3 DNA: TGTGCCACCAGTGATACATACTACGAGCAGTACTTC; CDR3 protein: CATSDTYYEQYF
D gene: TRBD1; clone size: once; J gene: TRBJ1-2; V gene: TRBV19; CDR3 DNA: TGTGCCTGCAGACAGGGGGTTATCTATGGCTACACCTTC; CDR3 protein: CACRQGVIYGYTF
D gene: -; clone size: -; J gene: TRBJ1-1; V gene: TRBV27; CDR3 DNA: TGTGCCAGCAGTTCCTCCCCTCCAGGGATGACTGAAGCTTTCTTT; CDR3 protein: CASSSSPPGMTEAFF
D gene: -; clone size: -; J gene: TRBJ2-1; V gene: TRBV9; CDR3 DNA: TGTGCCAGCAGCGTCGAAATCGCCCTGGACAGAGGGGTCAATGAGCAGTTCTTC; CDR3 protein: CASSVEIALDRGVNEQFF
D gene: -; clone size: -; J gene: TRBJ1-1; V gene: TRBV5-1; CDR3 DNA: TGCGCCAGCAGTTCCCGGGGGGTTAACACTGAAGCTTTCTTT; CDR3 protein: CASSSRGVNTEAFF
D gene: TRBD2; clone size: few; J gene: TRBJ2-5; V gene: TRBV5-4; CDR3 DNA: TGTGCCAGCAGCTCCGGGACTAGCGGGGGGGCGGGAGAGACCCAGTACTTC; CDR3 protein: CASSSGTSGGAGETQYF
D gene: TRBD1; clone size: -; J gene: TRBJ2-4; V gene: TRBV13; CDR3 DNA: TGTGCCAGCAGCTTAGAACAGGGGAAAAACATTCAGTACTTC; CDR3 protein: CASSLEQGKNIQYF
D gene: -; clone size: -; J gene: TRBJ1-5; V gene: TRBV30; CDR3 DNA: TGTGCCTGGAACAGGGAATCAGGGCAGCCCCAGCATTTT; CDR3 protein: CAWNRESGQPQHF
D gene: TRBD1; clone size: once; J gene: TRBJ1-4; V gene: TRBV9; CDR3 DNA: TGTGCCAGCAGCGTGGGACAGGGCAATGAAAAACTGTTTTTT; CDR3 protein: CASSVGQGNEKLFF
D gene: TRBD2; clone size: -; J gene: TRBJ2-1; V gene: TRBV19; CDR3 DNA: TGTGCCAGTAGAAGGACTAGCGGATTAAACAATGAGCAGTTCTTC; CDR3 protein: CASRRTSGLNNEQFF
D gene: -; clone size: -; J gene: TRBJ2-5; V gene: TRBV10-3; CDR3 DNA: TGTGCCATCAGTGAGCCCCAACTAGTCAAAGAGACCCAGTACTTC; CDR3 protein: CAISEPQLVKETQYF
D gene: TRBD1; clone size: -; J gene: TRBJ1-6; V gene: TRBV5-1; CDR3 DNA: TGCGCCAGCAGCCAGGACAGGGCTGAGTCACCCCTCCACTTT; CDR3 protein: CASSQDRAESPLHF
D gene: TRBD2; clone size: -; J gene: TRBJ2-7; V gene: TRBV7-6; CDR3 DNA: TGTGCCAGCAGCTTAGTAGATGTCGGCGGGAGCACCGAGCAGTACTTC; CDR3 protein: CASSLVDVGGSTEQYF
D gene: -; clone size: once; J gene: TRBJ2-7; V gene: TRBV7-6; CDR3 DNA: TGTGCCAGCAGCGGGTGGGGGGGCGATGGCGAGCAGTACTTC; CDR3 protein: CASSGWGGDGEQYF
D gene: -; clone size: once; J gene: TRBJ2-7; V gene: TRBV9; CDR3 DNA: TGTGCCAGCAGCGTAAAGGCGGCCGGGAACGAGCAGTACTTC; CDR3 protein: CASSVKAAGNEQYF
D gene: -; clone size: -; J gene: TRBJ2-3; V gene: TRBV5-1; CDR3 DNA: TGCGCCAGCAGCTCCCCAATGGGGGCCCCAGATACGCAGTATTTT; CDR3 protein: CASSSPMGAPDTQYF
D gene: TRBD2; clone size: -; J gene: TRBJ2-7; V gene: TRBV5-1; CDR3 DNA: TGCGCCAGCAGCCGAGGGACTAGCGGGAGCTCCTACGAGCAGTACTTC; CDR3 protein: CASSRGTSGSSYEQYF
D gene: -; clone size: -; J gene: TRBJ1-1; V gene: TRBV27; CDR3 DNA: TGTGCCAGCAGTTTAGGACAGCACACTGAAGCTTTCTTT; CDR3 protein: CASSLGQHTEAFF
D gene: -; clone size: -; J gene: TRBJ1-5; V gene: TRBV9; CDR3 DNA: TGTGCCAGCAGCGTAGACGGGTATAGCAATCAGCCCCAGCATTTT; CDR3 protein: CASSVDGYSNQPQHF
D gene: -; clone size: few; J gene: TRBJ2-5; V gene: TRBV7-2; CDR3 DNA: TGTGCCAGCAGCTTAGAAAGGGGAGAGACCCAGTACTTC; CDR3 protein: CASSLERGETQYF
D gene: -; clone size: -; J gene: TRBJ1-2; V gene: TRBV5-1; CDR3 DNA: TGCGCCAGCAAAGCAACAGGGACCTATGGCTACACCTTC; CDR3 protein: CASKATGTYGYTF
D gene: -; clone size: once; J gene: TRBJ2-6; V gene: TRBV30; CDR3 DNA: TGTGCCTGGAGTAACGCTTGGGGCGCTAAATCTGGGGCCAACGTCCTGACTTTC; CDR3 protein: CAWSNAWGAKSGANVLTF
D gene: TRBD2; clone size: -; J gene: TRBJ2-1; V gene: TRBV9; CDR3 DNA: TGTGCCAGCAGCGTAGGCGGGAGGGTTGAGCAGTTCTTC; CDR3 protein: CASSVGGRVEQFF
D gene: TRBD1; clone size: -; J gene: TRBJ1-5; V gene: TRBV6-1; CDR3 DNA: TGTGCCAGCAGTCGCAGGGGGCGCGTTCAGCCCCAGCATTTT; CDR3 protein: CASSRRGRVQPQHF
D gene: -; clone size: -; J gene: TRBJ2-2; V gene: TRBV5-4; CDR3 DNA: TGTGCCAGCAAGGGGGGGCCGGACACCGGGGAGCTGTTTTTT; CDR3 protein: CASKGGPDTGELFF